The 18 T cell receptor beta chains below come from one sample, sequenced in a study of regulatory T cells in long-lasting Graves disease. According to the study, TCR beta libraries were built with iRepertoire HTBI primers and CDR3-region Arm-PCR. TCRdb called the multiplex PCR reads again in MiXCR, with one record for every CDR3 protein. This sample has 600,000 to 800,000 distinct CDR3 sequences, with about 32% found just once. Time point noted: persistent/refractory GD, antithyroid drugs over 5 years with positive TRAb. Scientists built the TCR library using RNA that was extracted from PBMCs. The specimen was peripheral blood mononuclear cells (PBMCs), collected when the disease was refractory, from a patient treated with antithyroid drugs. These receptors were obtained from a female donor with Graves disease.

There are a few counts of this clonotype. The DNA of the CDR3 is TGCGCCAGCAGCCGGGACTCCTTCCCGAGGACTGAAGCTTTCTTT. This codes for CASSRDSFPRTEAFF. This chain joins TRBV10-1 and TRBJ1-1, with D possibly TRBD1 on 5 matching bases. The V and J ends lost 6 bases and 5 bases respectively, with 19 bases between them. Germline-derived CDR1 and CDR2 are WNHNN and SYGVQD (reference sequence). This CDR3 is 15 amino acids long.

The V and J genes are TRBV6-1 and TRBJ1-1; possibly TRBD1 for D (6 bases). Germline values: CDR1 MNHNS, CDR2 SASEGT. V lost 6 bases and J lost 3, with 17 bases in between. The CDR3 contains 15 residues. In DNA form, the CDR3 reads TGTGCCAGCAGCAGAGGGGGGTTTGGGGACACTGAAGCTTTCTTT. Protein sequence: CASSRGGFGDTEAFF.

The chain links TRBV12-5 to TRBJ1-5; D gene unclear. CDR1 LGHNT and CDR2 FRNRAP come from the germline V gene. Trimming cost V 5 bases and J 0 bases, with 14 bases left between them. The length of the CDR3 is 16 residues. The CDR3 nucleotides are TGTGCTAGTGGTCCGGCTTCACGCTATAGCAATCAGCCCCAGCATTTT. Amino acid sequence: CASGPASRYSNQPQHF.

This clonotype came up a few times. The V call is TRBV5-4, the J call TRBJ2-5; D uncertain. Germline CDR1 is SGHNT and CDR2 is YYREEE (reference sequence). This CDR3 spans 14 amino acids. V was cut by 6 bases and J by 3 bases, with 15 bases left in between. This CDR3 reads CASISLGAKETQYF. DNA of the CDR3: TGTGCCAGCATCTCTCTCGGAGCTAAAGAGACCCAGTACTTC.

Only one count was recorded for this clonotype. An end of the junction does not agree with germline; a read error may underlie this. The chain joins TRBV2 to TRBJ1-1, with D possibly TRBD1 on 5 matching bases. Germline CDR1 SNHLY, CDR2 FYNNEI. The CDR3 extends over 18 amino acids. CDR3 nucleotides: TGTGCCAGCAGTGAATTTTATGGTTGGCAGGGAGGAGACACTGAAGCTCTCTTT. Translated, it gives CASSEFYGWQGGDTEALF.

J is TRBJ1-1 and V is TRBV6-1; D is possibly TRBD1 (6 bases). The CDR3 consists of 12 residues. Germline V lookup: CDR1 MNHNS, CDR2 SASEGT. The germline V and J ends were trimmed by 8 bases and 3 bases, with 10 bases remaining between them. CDR3 coding DNA: TGTGCCAGCGCACACAGGGACACTGAAGCTTTCTTT. Translating it yields CASAHRDTEAFF.

This clonotype turned up a few times. The rearrangement joins TRBV10-3 to TRBJ1-1, with 7 bases aligning to TRBD1. The V segment lost 3 bases and the J segment 5 bases; nucleotides outside the gene matches: 12. The CDR3 contains 16 residues. The germline V gene encodes CDR1 ENHRY and CDR2 SYGVKD. This CDR3 is CAISDRFGGGETEAFF. Written as DNA, the CDR3 is TGTGCCATCAGTGATCGGTTCGGAGGGGGCGAAACTGAAGCTTTCTTT.

In its sample, this clonotype was seen many times. This chain uses TRBV28 with TRBJ1-1; D possibly corresponds to TRBD1 (5 bases). CDR1 and CDR2 from the germline V gene are MDHEN and SYDVKM. Trimming removed 5 bases from V and 4 bases from J, with 14 bases in between. The CDR3 runs to 14 residues. The CDR3 protein is CASSRPGIGTEAFF. The CDR3 DNA sequence: TGTGCCAGCAGTCGTCCAGGGATCGGCACTGAAGCTTTCTTT.

The rearrangement joins TRBV20-1 to TRBJ1-6; D unresolved. The CDR3 is 14 amino acids. Trimming removed 3 bases from V and 4 bases from J, with 10 bases in between. Germline CDR1 DFQATT, CDR2 SNEGSKA (reference sequence). This chain's CDR3 is CSASKDQYNSPLHF. CDR3 nucleotides: TGCAGTGCTAGCAAGGACCAGTATAATTCACCCCTCCACTTT.

This clonotype showed up many times. The rearrangement joins TRBV12-3 or TRBV12-4 to TRBJ1-1; D is uncertain. The CDR3 has 13 residues. The ends were cut back, 3 bases at V and 2 bases at J, with 7 bases in the middle. CDR3 amino acids: CASSLTQNTEAFF. The CDR3 DNA reads TGTGCCAGCAGTTTGACACAAAACACTGAAGCTTTCTTT.

The sample holds many counts of this clonotype. The chain has TRBV20-1 and TRBJ2-5, with 10 bases that match TRBD1. This CDR3 region has 13 residues. J was trimmed by 5 bases and V by 5 bases; bases with no gene match: 5. The germline gives CDR1 DFQATT, CDR2 SNEGSKA (reference sequence). DNA of the CDR3: TGCAGTGCTGGGACAGGGGTTGGCGAGACCCAGTACTTC. Translation: CSAGTGVGETQYF.

The chain carries TRBV6-5 and TRBJ1-5; D is perhaps TRBD1 (6 bases). Trimming left V 0 bases short and J 0 bases short, with 9 bases between. CDR3 length: 16 residues. The germline V gene encodes CDR1 MNHEY and CDR2 SVGAGI. The CDR3 DNA is TGTGCCAGCAGTTACTCGGAGGGGGTTAGCAATCAGCCCCAGCATTTT. Translating gives CASSYSEGVSNQPQHF.

This clonotype was detected a few times. V usage is TRBV7-9 and J usage is TRBJ1-1; D gene unclear. The CDR3 runs to 15 residues. Between the trimmed V and J ends, which lost 3 bases and 0 bases, there was a span of 11 bases. Germline CDR1 reads SEHNR; CDR2 reads FQNEAQ (reference sequence). This CDR3 reads CASSFVTGMNTEAFF. The CDR3 bases are TGTGCCAGCAGCTTCGTTACGGGTATGAACACTGAAGCTTTCTTT.

The chain joins TRBV2 to TRBJ2-2, with 11 bases that match TRBD2. The V gene's germline CDR1 is SNHLY and CDR2 FYNNEI. The ends lost 8 bases at V and 0 bases at J; junction bases unmatched: 5. This CDR3 is 16 amino acids long. CDR3 loop: CASQGLAETNTGELFF. DNA for the CDR3: TGTGCCAGCCAGGGACTAGCGGAAACGAACACCGGGGAGCTGTTTTTT.

This clonotype was seen more than once but under ten times. This chain connects TRBV24-1 to TRBJ1-1; D is possibly TRBD1 (5 bases). Trimming pared 0 bases from V and 8 bases from J, leaving 9 bases between. CDR1 and CDR2 (germline): KGHDR, SFDVKD. CDR3 size: 13 residues. The CDR3, as DNA: TGTGCCACCAGTGATTTGCAGAGGGGAGAAGCTTTCTTT. Its protein is CATSDLQRGEAFF.

This clonotype was detected ten times or more. V is TRBV2 and J is TRBJ1-2, with D perhaps TRBD1 (5 bases). Germline assignment: CDR1 SNHLY and CDR2 FYNNEI. CDR3 length: 13 residues. Trimming removed 6 bases at V and 7 bases at J, with 15 bases between. The CDR3 DNA reads TGTGCCAGCAGACTGGGAGGGGTGGCTGGCTACACCTTC. This gives the protein CASRLGGVAGYTF.

This clonotype was observed many times. The V and J genes are TRBV5-1 and TRBJ1-1; tentatively, D is TRBD1 (6 bases). The V gene's germline CDR1 is SGHRS and CDR2 YFSETQ. The V end was cut by 1 base, the J end by 1 base, with 20 bases between. This CDR3 is built from 18 residues. The CDR3 here is CASSLFDRSTNRNTEAFF. CDR3 DNA sequence: TGCGCCAGCAGCTTGTTCGACAGGTCCACAAATCGGAACACTGAAGCTTTCTTT.

J is TRBJ1-1 and V is TRBV29-1, with D possibly matching TRBD1 (5 bases). Germline V CDR1 and CDR2: SQVTM, ANQGSEA. Trimming took 0 bases from V and 4 from J, leaving 12 bases between them. The CDR3 runs to 14 residues. The CDR3 DNA reads as TGCAGCGTTGAAGAGGGGGGGAAGGGCACTGAAGCTTTCTTT. Translation: CSVEEGGKGTEAFF.